A single sample gave rise to the 7 T cell receptor beta chains below, sequenced in a study of shared clonotypes between healthy human individuals. The assay was immunoSEQ multiplex PCR, and TCRdb's table has in-frame clones only and misses some. The sample yields roughly 1,500,000 clones, about 98.5% seen once. Specimen: naive CD4+ T cells sorted from blood. As for subset: CD45RA+ positively selected. Receptor source: a man aged 25 to 45 in good health.

The sample holds one count of this clone. V gene TRBV25-1 combines with J gene TRBJ2-3; TRBD2 might be the D (6 bases). The V end lost 6 bases, the J end lost 2 bases, and 21 bases lay between the germline ends. Germline V lookup: CDR1 MGHDK, CDR2 SYGVNS. CDR3 length: 17 residues. The CDR3 is CASSARTSLPLTDTQYF. CDR3 nucleotides: TGTGCCAGCAGCGCGAGAACTAGCCTACCCCTCACAGATACGCAGTATTTT.

The V call is TRBV28, the J call TRBJ2-7; D gene uncertain. Germline V gene data show CDR1 as MDHEN and CDR2 as SYDVKM. There are 14 residues in the CDR3. Trimming removed 1 base from V and 0 bases from J, with 7 bases in between. The CDR3 spells CASSLSSHSYEQYF. The CDR3 DNA reads as TGTGCCAGCAGTTTATCATCACACTCCTACGAGCAGTACTTC.

The chain is built from TRBV4-1 and TRBJ1-5; D gene uncertain. Germline CDR1 and CDR2: MGHRA and YSYEKL. Trimming left V 11 bases short and J 6 bases short, with 8 bases between. The CDR3 totals 10 residues. The CDR3 here is CAEGCQPQHF. DNA of the CDR3: TGCGCCGAGGGATGTCAGCCCCAGCATTTT.

The chain is built from TRBV18 and TRBJ2-1; 7 bases align to TRBD2. The junction had 4 bases not matched to a gene; V was cut back by 0 bases and J by 2 bases. Germline V gene lookup returns CDR1 KGHSH and CDR2 LQKENI. CDR3 length: 16 residues. This CDR3 reads CASSPPSGRTYNEQFF. The CDR3 nucleotides read TGTGCCAGCTCACCACCTTCCGGGAGGACCTACAATGAGCAGTTCTTC. The variable domain in full, with the rest retrieved from reference TRBV18 and TRBJ2-1, is NAGVMQNPRHLVRRRGQEARLRCSPMKGHSHVYWYRQLPEEGLKFMVYLQKENIIDESGMPKERFSAEFPKEGPSILRIQQVVRGDSAAYFCASSPPSGRTYNEQFFGPGTRLTVL.

This chain connects TRBV29-1 to TRBJ2-2; D may be TRBD1 (6 bases). V lost 7 bases, J lost 6 bases, and 15 bases lay in between. The CDR3 consists of 13 residues. CDR1 is SQVTM, CDR2 ANQGSEA, per germline. CDR3 nucleotides: TGCAGCGCGACGACAGGCCGATCCGGGGAGCTGTTTTTT. This gives the protein CSATTGRSGELFF.

The chain couples TRBV30 to TRBJ1-2, with unresolved D. This CDR3 is 15 amino acids long. Trimming shortened V by 3 bases and J by 8 bases, and 22 bases separated the two germline ends. Germline lookup yields CDR1 GTSNPN and CDR2 SVGIG (reference sequence). The CDR3: CAWSPIVLQSGGYTF. The CDR3 region has the DNA TGTGCCTGGAGCCCAATTGTGCTACAGTCAGGCGGCTACACCTTC.

The rearrangement links TRBV10-3 to TRBJ2-1; weak D call: TRBD2 (6 bases). Germline CDR1 and CDR2: ENHRY and SYGVKD. The ends were cut back, 2 bases at V and 9 bases at J, with 20 bases in the middle. The length of the CDR3 is 16 residues. The CDR3 coding sequence is TGTGCCATCAGTGAGCCGCCGATTGGCGGGATTACTGAGCAGTTCTTC. Amino acid sequence: CAISEPPIGGITEQFF.